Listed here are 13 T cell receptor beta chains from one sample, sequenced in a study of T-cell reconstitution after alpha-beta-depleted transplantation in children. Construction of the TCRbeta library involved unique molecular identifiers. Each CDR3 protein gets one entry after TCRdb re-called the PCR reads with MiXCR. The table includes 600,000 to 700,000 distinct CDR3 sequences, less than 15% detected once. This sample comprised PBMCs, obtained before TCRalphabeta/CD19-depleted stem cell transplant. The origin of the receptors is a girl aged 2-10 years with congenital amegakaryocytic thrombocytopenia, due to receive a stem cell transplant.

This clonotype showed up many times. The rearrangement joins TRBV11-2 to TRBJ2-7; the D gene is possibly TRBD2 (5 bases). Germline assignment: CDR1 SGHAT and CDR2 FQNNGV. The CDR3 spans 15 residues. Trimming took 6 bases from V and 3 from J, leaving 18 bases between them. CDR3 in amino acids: CASRSYAGGLYEQYF. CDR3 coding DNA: TGTGCCAGCAGATCCTACGCCGGAGGACTCTACGAGCAGTACTTC.

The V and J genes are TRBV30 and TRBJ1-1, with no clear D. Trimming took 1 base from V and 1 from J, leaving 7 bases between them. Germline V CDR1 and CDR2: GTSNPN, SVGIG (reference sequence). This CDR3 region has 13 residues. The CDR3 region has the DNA TGTGCCTGGAGTGCACCTCGGAACACTGAAGCTTTCTTT. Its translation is CAWSAPRNTEAFF.

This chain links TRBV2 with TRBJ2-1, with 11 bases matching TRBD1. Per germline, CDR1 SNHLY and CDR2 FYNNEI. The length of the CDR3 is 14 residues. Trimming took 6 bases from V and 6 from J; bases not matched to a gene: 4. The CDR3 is CASRRGQGGNEQFF. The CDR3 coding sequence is TGTGCCAGCAGGAGGGGACAGGGGGGCAATGAGCAGTTCTTC. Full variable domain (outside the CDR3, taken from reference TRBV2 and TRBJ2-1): EPEVTQTPSHQVTQMGQEVILRCVPISNHLYFYWYRQILGQKVEFLVSFYNNEISEKSEIFDDQFSVERPDGSNFTLKIRSTKLEDSAMYFCASRRGQGGNEQFFGPGTRLTVL.

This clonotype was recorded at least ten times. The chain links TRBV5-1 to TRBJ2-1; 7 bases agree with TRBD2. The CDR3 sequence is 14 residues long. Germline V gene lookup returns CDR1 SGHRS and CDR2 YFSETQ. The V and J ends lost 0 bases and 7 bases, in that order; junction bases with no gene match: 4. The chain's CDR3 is CASSLGGSGNEQFF. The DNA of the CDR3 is TGCGCCAGCAGCTTGGGCGGGAGTGGGAATGAGCAGTTCTTC.

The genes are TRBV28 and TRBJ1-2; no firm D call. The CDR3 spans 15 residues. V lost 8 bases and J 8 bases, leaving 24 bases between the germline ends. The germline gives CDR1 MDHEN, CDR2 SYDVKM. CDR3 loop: CASLPVSPTLGGYTF. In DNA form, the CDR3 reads TGTGCCAGCCTTCCGGTTTCGCCAACACTGGGGGGCTACACCTTC.

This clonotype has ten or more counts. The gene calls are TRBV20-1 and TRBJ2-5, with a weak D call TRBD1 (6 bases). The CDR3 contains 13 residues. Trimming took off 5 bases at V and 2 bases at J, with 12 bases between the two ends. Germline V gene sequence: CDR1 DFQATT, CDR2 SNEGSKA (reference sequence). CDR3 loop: CSAADSQQETQYF. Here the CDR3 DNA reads TGCAGTGCTGCGGACAGCCAACAAGAGACCCAGTACTTC.

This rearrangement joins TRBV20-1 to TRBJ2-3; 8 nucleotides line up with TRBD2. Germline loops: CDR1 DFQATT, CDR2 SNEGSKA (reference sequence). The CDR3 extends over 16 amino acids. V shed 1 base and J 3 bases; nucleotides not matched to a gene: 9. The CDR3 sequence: CSARGVDIAGTDTQYF. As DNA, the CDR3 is TGCAGTGCTAGAGGCGTCGATATAGCGGGGACAGATACGCAGTATTTT.

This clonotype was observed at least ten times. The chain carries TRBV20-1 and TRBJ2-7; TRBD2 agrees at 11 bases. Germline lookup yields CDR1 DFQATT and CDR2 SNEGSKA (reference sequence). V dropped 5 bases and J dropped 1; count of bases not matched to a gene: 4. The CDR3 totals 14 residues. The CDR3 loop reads CSAFSGRGSYEQYF. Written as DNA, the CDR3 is TGCAGTGCTTTTAGCGGGAGGGGGTCCTACGAGCAGTACTTC.

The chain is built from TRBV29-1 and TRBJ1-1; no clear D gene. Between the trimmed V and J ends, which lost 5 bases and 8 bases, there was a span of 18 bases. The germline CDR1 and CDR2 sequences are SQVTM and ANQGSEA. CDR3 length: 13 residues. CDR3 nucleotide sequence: TGCAGCGTTAGGGCCAGAATGACCACCGAAGCTTTCTTT. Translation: CSVRARMTTEAFF.

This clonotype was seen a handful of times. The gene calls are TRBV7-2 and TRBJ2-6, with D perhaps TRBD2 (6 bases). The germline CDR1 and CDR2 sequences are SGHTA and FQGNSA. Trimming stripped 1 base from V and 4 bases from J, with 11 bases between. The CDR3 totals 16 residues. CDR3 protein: CASSLEGGAGANVLTF. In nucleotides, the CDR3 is TGTGCCAGCAGCTTAGAAGGCGGGGCAGGGGCCAACGTCCTGACTTTC.

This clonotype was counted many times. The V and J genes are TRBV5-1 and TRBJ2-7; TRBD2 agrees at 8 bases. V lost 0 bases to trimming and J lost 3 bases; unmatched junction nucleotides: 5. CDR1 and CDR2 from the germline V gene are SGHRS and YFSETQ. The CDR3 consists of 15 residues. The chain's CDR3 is CASSLDPGGSYEQYF. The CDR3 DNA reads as TGCGCCAGCAGCTTGGATCCGGGAGGGAGCTACGAGCAGTACTTC.

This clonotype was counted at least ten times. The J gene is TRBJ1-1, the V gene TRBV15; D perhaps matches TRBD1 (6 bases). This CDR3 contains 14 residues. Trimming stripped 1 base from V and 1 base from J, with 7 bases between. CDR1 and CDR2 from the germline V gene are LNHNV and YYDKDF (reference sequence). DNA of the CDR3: TGTGCCACCAGCAGAGCAGGGGAGAACACTGAAGCTTTCTTT. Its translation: CATSRAGENTEAFF.

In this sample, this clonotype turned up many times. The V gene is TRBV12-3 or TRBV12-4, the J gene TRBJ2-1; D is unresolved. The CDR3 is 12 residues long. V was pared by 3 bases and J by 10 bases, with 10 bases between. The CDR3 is CASSFPVGEQFF. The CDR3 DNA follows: TGTGCCAGCAGTTTTCCCGTAGGGGAGCAGTTCTTC.